This T cell receptor beta chain appears in the sequencing data of a study of T-cell memory formation after mild COVID-19. About this clonotype: Its specificity is not known.

TCRdb re-derived calls from the 5' RACE reads in MiXCR, one entry per CDR3 protein. The table records 350,000 to 450,000 distinct CDR3 sequences, roughly 20% of them present only once. Study-wide findings and caveats: Most CD4+ clones that shrank were in CM and EM, while CD8+ ones turned up in EMRA. Within pre-infection memory, some responding clones were found, suggesting cross-reactive memory joined. From day 15 to 85, contracting clones were balanced between CD4 and CD8, whereas later expanders leaned toward CD4+.

V lost 5 bases and J lost 0, with 16 bases in between. This CDR3 has 16 amino acids. In germline, CDR1 is KGHSH, CDR2 LQKENI. This rearrangement joins TRBV18 to TRBJ1-1, with D tentatively TRBD1 (6 bases). The sequencing sample was made of PBMCs or a T cell subset sorted from them (not recorded which). This receptor was taken from an adult woman who had mild COVID-19 (a few samples of this study predate the infection). Cell type and time point are not known. The CDR3, as DNA: TGTGCCAGCTCAAAGTCCGGGCCAGGGGTGAACACTGAAGCTTTCTTT. It specifies CASSKSGPGVNTEAFF.